These 5 T cell receptor beta chains originate from one sample sequenced in a study of beta chain bispecific antibodies for T cell cancers. Either OKT3 anti-CD3 antibody or CD3/CD28 beads expanded T cells from blood mononuclear cells over about three days. Each CDR3 protein gets one entry after TCRdb re-called the 5' RACE reads with MiXCR. The sample yields about 17,000 distinct CDR3 sequences, 2.1% seen once. General study points: Normal T cells contributed less of the targeted TRBV signal than the leukemia cells did.

No antigens are known for them. Source material: healthy donor T cells cultured with leukemia cells. These receptor sequences come from a human donor in good health. Some clones in this sample may be carry-over from other donors' samples.

Many counts were recorded for this clonotype. V is TRBV7-9 and J is TRBJ1-3; D gene ambiguous. Per germline, CDR1 SEHNR and CDR2 FQNEAQ (reference sequence). The CDR3 extends over 11 amino acids. Trimming shortened V by 5 bases and J by 10 bases, and 9 bases separated the two germline ends. Here the CDR3 reads CASSLYGTIYF. The DNA of the CDR3 is TGTGCCAGCAGCCTCTACGGGACCATATATTTT.

This clonotype is deemed medium-sized. V is TRBV20-1 and J is TRBJ1-5, with a weak D call TRBD1 (5 bases). The CDR3 has 15 residues. The V end lost 6 bases, the J end lost 0 bases, and 15 bases lay between the germline ends. Germline CDR1 reads DFQATT; CDR2 reads SNEGSKA (reference sequence). CDR3 bases: TGCAGTGCCATCAAATCGAGGGGTAGCAATCAGCCCCAGCATTTT. It codes for CSAIKSRGSNQPQHF.

At least ten counts were recorded for this clonotype. V gene TRBV25-1 combines with J gene TRBJ1-4, with D possibly TRBD1 on 6 matching bases. The CDR3 is 16 residues long. Trimming took off 8 bases at V and 2 bases at J, with 18 bases between the two ends. Germline lookup yields CDR1 MGHDK and CDR2 SYGVNS. The DNA of the CDR3 is TGTGCCAGCGAAAAAGATACAGGGTACACTAATGAAAAACTGTTTTTT. It is translated as CASEKDTGYTNEKLFF.

In this sample, this clonotype turned up many times. The genes are TRBV6-6 and TRBJ1-4; a possible D gene is TRBD1 (5 bases). The germline V gene encodes CDR1 MNHNY and CDR2 SVGAGI (reference sequence). Trimming removed 1 base from V and 4 bases from J, with 10 bases in between. The CDR3 is 15 amino acids. The CDR3 nucleotides are TGTGCCAGCAGTTACTTTGGGGCATTTAATGAAAAACTGTTTTTT. Translation: CASSYFGAFNEKLFF.

By share, this clonotype ranks as medium-sized (0.01 to 0.1%). This sequence joins TRBV5-1 and TRBJ1-1, with D uncertain. CDR1 is SGHRS, CDR2 YFSETQ, per germline. The CDR3 runs to 14 residues. Trimming removed 5 bases at V and 0 bases at J, with 11 bases between. The chain's CDR3 is CASRETSMNTEAFF. The CDR3 region has the DNA TGCGCCAGCAGAGAGACGAGCATGAACACTGAAGCTTTCTTT.